This TCR beta chain was recovered during a study of shared clonotypes between healthy human individuals. The sample holds one count of this clone. Using immunoSEQ multiplex PCR, the repertoire was profiled, and TCRdb retains in-frame clones only, with some absent. The data show about 530,000 clones, with 90% to 96% seen just once and less than 0.06% held by the top ten. The CDR3 is 13 amino acids. CDR1 SNHLY and CDR2 FYNNEI come from the germline V gene. V was shortened by 6 bases and J by 7 bases, with 13 bases between the two germline ends. Sequencing input: naive CD4+ T cells sorted from blood. Subset described: CD45RA+ positively selected. The TCR originated in a woman younger than 45 in good health. V usage is TRBV2 and J usage is TRBJ2-1, with a tentative D call TRBD2 (6 bases). As DNA, the CDR3 is TGTGCCAGCAGAAGGGAGGTAGATAATGAGCAGTTCTTC. As protein: CASRREVDNEQFF.